The 25 T cell receptor beta chains presented below share a single source sample, sequenced in a study of PD-L1 blockade in urothelial cancer. Sequenced by immunoSEQ multiplex PCR; TCRdb stores in-frame clones only, minus some. The table records around 22,000 clones, roughly nine tenths of them present only once. The sequencing used PBMCs, collected around atezolizumab (anti-PD-L1) treatment. The receptors here all came from a man aged 50 to 59 with urothelial cancer.

CDR3: CSVEAERTEGETQYF. The CDR3 DNA reads TGCAGCGTTGAAGCGGAGCGGACAGAAGGGGAGACCCAGTACTTC. This sequence joins TRBV29-1 and TRBJ2-5; a weak D match, TRBD1 (6 bases). This CDR3 has 15 residues. V lost 1 base and J 5 bases, leaving 17 bases between the germline ends. Germline V gene data show CDR1 as SQVTM and CDR2 as ANQGSEA. Supplemented by reference TRBV29-1 and TRBJ2-5, the full variable domain reads SAVISQKPSRDICQRGTSLTIQCQVDSQVTMMFWYRQQPGQSLTLIATANQGSEATYESGFVIDKFPISRPNLTFSTLTVSNMSPEDSSIYLCSVEAERTEGETQYFGPGTRLLVL.

The chain employs TRBV30 and TRBJ2-1; TRBD2 matches 8 bases. V was pared by 8 bases and J by 4 bases, with 10 bases of the junction left unmatched. The CDR3 extends over 14 amino acids. Germline loops: CDR1 GTSNPN, CDR2 SVGIG (reference sequence). The CDR3 nucleotides read TGTGCCCTCGGGAGGGCCAACATTTACAATGAGCAGTTCTTC. It codes for CALGRANIYNEQFF.

The chain recombines TRBV27 with TRBJ1-2; D is possibly TRBD1 (6 bases). Germline lookup yields CDR1 MNHEY and CDR2 SMNVEV (reference sequence). V gave up 6 bases and J gave up 9 bases, with 20 bases separating them. There are 14 residues in the CDR3. CDR3 protein: CASRKGVQGGSYTF. CDR3 in DNA: TGTGCCAGCAGGAAGGGGGTACAGGGTGGTAGCTACACCTTC.

The genes are TRBV2 and TRBJ2-5; D might be TRBD2 (7 bases). Trimming left V 7 bases short and J 4 bases short, with 25 bases between. This CDR3 region has 17 residues. CDR1 and CDR2 from the germline V gene are SNHLY and FYNNEI. The CDR3 reads CASTIPKGGRHIETQYF. CDR3 in DNA: TGTGCCAGCACCATCCCCAAGGGGGGGCGCCACATAGAGACCCAGTACTTC. Full variable domain (outside the CDR3, taken from reference TRBV2 and TRBJ2-5): EPEVTQTPSHQVTQMGQEVILRCVPISNHLYFYWYRQILGQKVEFLVSFYNNEISEKSEIFDDQFSVERPDGSNFTLKIRSTKLEDSAMYFCASTIPKGGRHIETQYFGPGTRLLVL.

The J gene is TRBJ2-3, the V gene TRBV6-4; D not certain. The CDR3 has 13 residues. With 6 bases removed from V and 4 bases from J, the gap between germline ends came to 11 bases. Germline V gives CDR1 MRHNA, CDR2 SNTAGT. CDR3 protein: CASSNGVADTQYF. CDR3 nucleotide sequence: TGTGCCAGCAGCAACGGTGTGGCAGATACGCAGTATTTT.

The genes are TRBV4-3 and TRBJ2-4, with D possibly being TRBD2 (7 bases). V gave up 0 bases and J gave up 6 bases, with 15 bases separating them. The CDR3 extends over 16 amino acids. Germline V gene sequence: CDR1 LGHNA, CDR2 YSLEER. The CDR3 reads CASSQEEGGLVNIQYF. The CDR3 DNA follows: TGCGCCAGCAGCCAAGAAGAGGGGGGGCTGGTAAACATTCAGTACTTC.

The V and J genes are TRBV28 and TRBJ2-1, with 8 bases matching TRBD2. In germline, CDR1 is MDHEN, CDR2 SYDVKM. The ends lost 4 bases at V and 8 bases at J; junction bases unmatched: 4. The CDR3 length is 13 residues. The CDR3, as DNA: TGTGCCAGCAGTTCGGGGGGGGCGCATGAGCAGTTCTTC. Amino acids: CASSSGGAHEQFF.

The chain uses TRBV27 and TRBJ2-1; TRBD2 matches 8 bases. J was trimmed by 4 bases and V by 9 bases; bases with no gene match: 11. The germline gives CDR1 MNHEY, CDR2 SMNVEV (reference sequence). The CDR3 is 15 residues long. CDR3 DNA: TGTGCCAGTCGCCCGGGCGGGGGGCTTTACAATGAGCAGTTCTTC. As protein: CASRPGGGLYNEQFF.

The rearrangement links TRBV29-1 to TRBJ1-2; D gene uncertain. From germline, CDR1 is SQVTM and CDR2 ANQGSEA. V was clipped by 6 bases and J by 7 bases, with 15 bases between them. The CDR3 sequence is 12 residues long. The CDR3: CSVQRGESGYTF. The CDR3 nucleotides are TGCAGCGTCCAACGGGGAGAGAGTGGCTACACCTTC.

A remark on this clone: A far larger clone differs by one base, so this is likely a read error. V and J are TRBV25-1 and TRBJ2-2; 9 nucleotides match TRBD1. The germline V gene has CDR1 MGHDK and CDR2 SYGVNS. The length of the CDR3 is 17 residues. The V and J ends lost 4 bases and 7 bases, in that order; junction bases with no gene match: 13. The CDR3, as DNA: TGTGCCAGCAGTGTCGGTTTGATTGGACAGGGGTACGGGGAGCTGTTTTTT. As protein: CASSVGLIGQGYGELFF.

The V gene is TRBV2, the J gene TRBJ2-7; D is perhaps TRBD1 (5 bases). Looked up from germline, CDR1 is SNHLY and CDR2 is FYNNEI. Deletions cut 8 bases from V and 1 base from J, with 15 bases between. The CDR3 runs to 14 residues. CDR3 sequence reads: CASLDSLLSYEQYF. CDR3 in DNA: TGTGCCAGCCTAGACAGTCTCCTTTCCTACGAGCAGTACTTC.

V gene TRBV2 combines with J gene TRBJ2-2; 10 positions match TRBD2. Germline V gives CDR1 SNHLY, CDR2 FYNNEI. This CDR3 contains 17 residues. Trimming cost V 3 bases and J 3 bases; bases outside gene matches: 7. DNA for the CDR3: TGTGCCAGCAGTGAGGGGCTAGCGGGGGCTCACACCGGGGAGCTGTTTTTT. As protein: CASSEGLAGAHTGELFF.

The chain joins TRBV5-6 to TRBJ2-1; 11 positions agree with TRBD2. The junction had 4 bases not matched to a gene; V was cut back by 1 base and J by 7 bases. Germline V CDR1 and CDR2: SGHDT, YYEEEE. The CDR3 has 15 amino acids. The CDR3 nucleotides are TGTGCCAGCAGCTTGTCTAGCGGGAGGCGTAATGAGCAGTTCTTC. This sequence encodes CASSLSSGRRNEQFF.

This sequence joins TRBV19 and TRBJ1-2; D gene uncertain. This CDR3 has 17 residues. Trimming shortened V by 2 bases and J by 5 bases, and 21 bases separated the two germline ends. Germline lookup yields CDR1 LNHDA and CDR2 SQIVND (reference sequence). For the CDR3, the DNA is TGTGCCAGTAGTATAAACGGAAACAGCCTCGGAGGATATGGCTACACCTTC. Translated: CASSINGNSLGGYGYTF.

The gene calls are TRBV14 and TRBJ1-1; D is unclear. Trimming left V 0 bases short and J 7 bases short, with 9 bases between. This CDR3 contains 13 residues. Germline V gene sequence: CDR1 SGHDN, CDR2 FVKESK. The CDR3 bases are TGTGCCAGCAGCCAAGATGCGGGTATTGAAGCTTTCTTT. Its protein is CASSQDAGIEAFF.

This clone appeared a single time. The CDR3 nucleotides read TGTGCCAGCAGTTGGGGGGGCGGTAAGACCCAGTACTTC. Protein sequence: CASSWGGGKTQYF. V usage is TRBV28 and J usage is TRBJ2-5; the D gene is possibly TRBD2 (7 bases). The CDR3 loop spans 13 amino acids. V was cut by 4 bases and J by 6 bases, with 12 bases left in between. Germline V gene sequence: CDR1 MDHEN, CDR2 SYDVKM.

This chain connects TRBV20-1 to TRBJ1-2; D is ambiguous. The CDR3 loop spans 10 amino acids. Trimming shortened V by 6 bases and J by 8 bases, and 10 bases separated the two germline ends. The V gene's germline CDR1 is DFQATT and CDR2 SNEGSKA (reference sequence). CDR3 nucleotides: TGCAGTGCCCCGCTCGGGGGCTACACCTTC. Protein product: CSAPLGGYTF.

The chain has TRBV21-1 and TRBJ2-1; TRBD2 was called by the table and not checked on the DNA. TRBV21-1 is a recognized pseudogene. CDR3 size: 18 residues. The CDR3 nucleotides are TGTGCCAGCAGCACGGGACTAGCGGGACCGGGCTCCTACAATGAGCAGTTCTTC. Translating it yields CASSTGLAGPGSYNEQFF.

In this sample, this clone turned up a few times. One end of the junction does not line up with germline, which may come from a read error. This chain connects TRBV10-1 to TRBJ1-4; D may be TRBD1 (6 bases). This CDR3 has 9 amino acids. The germline V gene encodes CDR1 WNHNN and CDR2 SYGVQD (reference sequence). The CDR3 DNA sequence: TGCGCCAGCAGACCGGACAGTCTTTTT. This translates into CASRPDSLF.

The V call is TRBV29-1, the J call TRBJ2-7; 7 positions agree with TRBD2. From germline, CDR1 is SQVTM and CDR2 ANQGSEA. The CDR3 runs to 13 residues. V shed 0 bases and J 7 bases; nucleotides not matched to a gene: 6. The CDR3 loop is CSVEEGGRGEQYF. CDR3 in DNA: TGCAGCGTTGAAGAGGGGGGGAGAGGGGAGCAGTACTTC.

The chain carries TRBV12-5 and TRBJ2-7, with 7 bases lining up with TRBD1. Germline CDR1 reads LGHNT; CDR2 reads FRNRAP. The CDR3 runs to 13 residues. Trimming cost V 6 bases and J 2 bases; bases outside gene matches: 4. CDR3 sequence: CASGGDSTYEQYF. The CDR3 nucleotides read TGTGCTAGTGGAGGGGACAGCACCTACGAGCAGTACTTC. Together with reference TRBV12-5 and TRBJ2-7, the CDR3 gives the full variable domain: DARVTQTPRHKVTEMGQEVTMRCQPILGHNTVFWYRQTMMQGLELLAYFRNRAPLDDSGMPKDRFSAEMPDATLATLKIQPSEPRDSAVYFCASGGDSTYEQYFGPGTRLTVT.

The chain is built from TRBV18 and TRBJ2-7; 12 bases agree with TRBD2. Looked up from germline, CDR1 is KGHSH and CDR2 is LQKENI. The CDR3 is made up of 16 amino acids. The ends lost 6 bases at V and 5 bases at J; junction bases unmatched: 11. The CDR3 spells CASSSRLAGDLHEQYF. The CDR3 DNA sequence: TGTGCCAGCTCTTCCAGACTAGCGGGAGATCTACACGAGCAGTACTTC. Based on the CDR3 plus reference TRBV18 and TRBJ2-7, the full variable domain is NAGVMQNPRHLVRRRGQEARLRCSPMKGHSHVYWYRQLPEEGLKFMVYLQKENIIDESGMPKERFSAEFPKEGPSILRIQQVVRGDSAAYFCASSSRLAGDLHEQYFGPGTRLTVT.

This chain connects TRBV10-2 to TRBJ2-2, with a tentative D call TRBD1 (6 bases). Germline CDR1 WSHSY, CDR2 SAAADI. The germline V and J ends were trimmed by 7 bases and 3 bases, with 18 bases remaining between them. This CDR3 contains 16 residues. The CDR3 nucleotides are TGCGCCAGCAATACACCAGCCACAGGGTACACCGGGGAGCTGTTTTTT. Its protein is CASNTPATGYTGELFF.

Here the CDR3 DNA reads TGTGCCAGCAGCCAAGATTGGGACAGGGGGCGGAATGGCTACACCTTC. Protein: CASSQDWDRGRNGYTF. J is TRBJ1-2 and V is TRBV14, with 12 bases identical to TRBD1. CDR1 is SGHDN and CDR2 is FVKESK in the germline V gene. The CDR3 contains 16 residues. V shed 0 bases, J shed 6 bases, and the junction held 5 bases outside the gene matches. Full variable domain (remainder filled in from reference TRBV14 and TRBJ1-2): EAGVTQFPSHSVIEKGQTVTLRCDPISGHDNLYWYRRVMGKEIKFLLHFVKESKQDESGMPNNRFLAERTGGTYSTLKVQPAELEDSGVYFCASSQDWDRGRNGYTFGSGTRLTVV.

The genes are TRBV6-5 and TRBJ1-2; D is perhaps TRBD1 (6 bases). In germline, CDR1 is MNHEY, CDR2 SVGAGI. CDR3 length: 14 amino acids. Trimming took off 6 bases at V and 8 bases at J, with 19 bases between the two ends. The CDR3 nucleotides are TGTGCCAGCAGGAGAAAGAACAGGGTTAACGGCTACACCTTC. Protein: CASRRKNRVNGYTF.